This TCR beta chain derives from a study of blood T cell repertoires in COVID-19. Clones were read by immunoSEQ multiplex PCR, and TCRdb kept only the in-frame ones, dropping some. This table has hundreds of thousands of clones, approximately 90% appearing once. Germline values: CDR1 SGHRS, CDR2 YFSETQ. The junction had 8 bases not matched to a gene; V was cut back by 7 bases and J by 11 bases. The CDR3 sequence is 12 residues long. V and J are TRBV5-1 and TRBJ1-1, with 10 bases aligning to TRBD1. This sequence was found in a woman between 50 and 59 years old with active or convalescent COVID-19. The sequencing input was peripheral blood. The CDR3 DNA follows: TGCGCCAGCGCGCGGGACAGGGGCGACGCTTTCTTT. Its translation: CASARDRGDAFF.